In this sample, the clone carrying this TCR beta chain turned up a few times. Its target is unknown. Uncontrolled infection, other autoimmune disease, pregnancy and lactation each barred patients from inclusion. Diagnostic assessment was based on clinical symptoms, serum thyroxine and TRAb, thyroid ultrasound and orbital computed tomography. Cells are PBMCs isolated from around 9.4 ml of fresh blood. The sample is drawn from a study of T cells in Graves' hyperthyroidism and ophthalmopathy. General study findings and limits: Most thyroid clonotypes expanded above 0.001 were also detected in blood.

This CDR3 region has 12 residues. V dropped 5 bases and J dropped 0 bases, with 7 bases sitting between them. Germline V CDR1 and CDR2: SQVTM, ANQGSEA. Regions amplified from RNA transcripts were the TCR beta CDR3 regions. HTBI primers were the set used in a first-round RT-PCR of the TCR CDR3. In TCRdb, the multiplex PCR reads were re-called with MiXCR into one record per CDR3 protein. The data hold 700,000 or so distinct CDR3 sequences, with about 14% observed a single time. This chain connects TRBV29-1 to TRBJ2-5; D not resolved. This clonotype originated in a woman aged 45-65 years with Graves' ophthalmopathy. Input material: blood. The DNA for the CDR3 is TGCAGCGTTCTCACGGACCAAGAGACCCAGTACTTC. It translates to CSVLTDQETQYF.